These T cell receptor beta chains were read from a single sample in a study of cytomegalovirus exposure and HLA in healthy donors. The assay was immunoSEQ multiplex PCR, and TCRdb's table has in-frame clones only and misses some. This table has approximately 150,000 clones, approximately 76% appearing once. The sample taken for sequencing was PBMCs. These receptors originate from a woman between 18 and 30 years old in good health and CMV-seropositive. Each CDR3 is given with its conserved first and last residue. A D gene is named only where the DNA matches it firmly.

TRBV18	TRBD2	TRBJ2-7	14	CATRGGLEGDEQYF
TRBV9	TRBD2	TRBJ2-3	17	CASSVPSGDPSTDTQYF
TRBV30	-	TRBJ1-1	15	CAWSGRGGEVTEAFF
TRBV4-2	-	TRBJ2-3	16	CASSSSGRFSTDTQYF
TRBV4-1	TRBD1	TRBJ1-6	16	CASSQTPGQGRSPLHF
TRBV4-1	-	TRBJ2-1	17	CASSQRNGEIPYNEQFF
TRBV5-1	-	TRBJ1-5	13	CASSPRWGEPQHF
TRBV5-4	-	TRBJ2-7	13	CASSPRSSYEQYF
TRBV19	-	TRBJ1-3	15	CASSLFGSSGNTIYF
TRBV7-2	TRBD1	TRBJ1-5	14	CASSRDRANQPQHF
TRBV7-6	-	TRBJ2-3	13	CASSLGGADTQYF
TRBV9	TRBD2	TRBJ2-2	16	CASSALSGENTGELFF
TRBV5-6	TRBD1	TRBJ1-1	14	CASSLDRGRTEAFF
TRBV2	TRBD1	TRBJ1-1	13	CAITTGKNTEAFF
TRBV4-3	TRBD1	TRBJ1-2	14	CASSQLQGDRGYTF
TRBV2	-	TRBJ1-1	16	CASSEALLGSGTEAFF
TRBV25-1	-	TRBJ1-1	18	CASAARDSARRSNTEAFF
TRBV9	-	TRBJ2-1	14	CASSPQIGGDEQFF
TRBV6-4	TRBD2	TRBJ2-3	14	CASSLSGGTDTQYF
TRBV7-9	-	TRBJ2-7	16	CASSLASQGGSYEQYF
TRBV18	-	TRBJ1-5	14	CASSPGGASQPQHF
TRBV7-2	TRBD1	TRBJ1-5	15	CASSSGTGVGQPQHF
TRBV18	-	TRBJ1-2	15	CASSASGTPVYGYTF
TRBV4-1	-	TRBJ1-2	14	CASSPSQGPRGYTF
TRBV7-9	TRBD2	TRBJ2-1	15	CASSLSSGGLDEQFF
TRBV6-5	TRBD1	TRBJ1-1	12	CASRRDRGGAFF
TRBV5-4	-	TRBJ2-7	14	CASSLQAGRYEQYF
TRBV10-3	TRBD2	TRBJ2-2	14	CAISERAGGPELFF
TRBV30	-	TRBJ2-3	16	CAWRRQDFSSTDTQYF
TRBV6-5	TRBD1	TRBJ1-2	14	CASSDSGQGKGYTF
TRBV6-4	-	TRBJ1-1	13	CASSFPLNTEAFF
TRBV7-7	-	TRBJ2-2	14	CASSSYGGGGELFF
TRBV11-2	TRBD1	TRBJ2-7	14	CASSPRDRGREQYF
TRBV2	TRBD2	TRBJ2-1	11	CASRRGLEQFF
TRBV18	TRBD1	TRBJ1-5	16	CASSPYGTGSNQPQHF
TRBV7-2	TRBD1	TRBJ2-5	18	CASSLARGAGGDQGTQYF
TRBV7-2	-	TRBJ1-6	15	CASSLEQGHRSPLHF
TRBV15	TRBD2	TRBJ2-1	14	CATQETSGGKEQFF
TRBV7-8	-	TRBJ2-5	13	CASSLGGEETQYF
TRBV5-1	-	TRBJ1-5	13	CASSSRLIQPQHF
TRBV13	TRBD2	TRBJ2-3	18	CASSLGTSSGGPTDTQYF
TRBV11-2	-	TRBJ2-7	13	CASSFENGYEQYF
TRBV5-1	TRBD1	TRBJ1-4	15	CASSLAAGGREKLFF
TRBV9	-	TRBJ1-1	13	CASSADSHTEAFF
TRBV5-4	-	TRBJ2-7	16	CASSLAAGAPLYEQYF
TRBV5-1	-	TRBJ2-7	15	CASSPPVGVGNEQYF
TRBV5-1	TRBD2	TRBJ2-1	15	CASSLSLTSGNEQFF
TRBV5-4	-	TRBJ1-6	12	CASGQGKSPLHF
TRBV5-5	-	TRBJ1-2	14	CASTTTGRNYGYTF
TRBV28	TRBD1	TRBJ1-6	15	CASSLQGQPNSPLHF
TRBV19	-	TRBJ1-2	14	CASSIAPGSGGYTF
TRBV4-3	TRBD1	TRBJ1-2	15	CASSPSGQGIYGYTF
TRBV13	-	TRBJ2-3	14	CASSLGTSTDTQYF
TRBV2	TRBD2	TRBJ2-7	15	CASRQLAGVSYEQYF
TRBV5-1	-	TRBJ2-5	15	CASRVGSRVEETQYF
TRBV5-1	-	TRBJ1-1	15	CASSPPTGMNTEAFF
TRBV7-6	-	TRBJ2-5	15	CASSFGRRGQETQYF
TRBV6-5	TRBD1	TRBJ1-1	13	CASGTALDTEAFF
TRBV18	-	TRBJ2-7	12	CASSRSSYEQYF